These T cell receptor beta chains were read from a single sample in a study of blood T cell repertoires in COVID-19. The method was immunoSEQ multiplex PCR; TCRdb's version includes in-frame clones alone and lacks a portion of them. This table holds roughly 220,000 clones, around 83% found once. The sequenced sample consisted of peripheral blood. These receptors all stem from a woman aged 45-59 years with COVID-19, enrolled during active disease. The CDR3 runs from the conserved cysteine through the conserved F or W. A D gene is named only where the DNA matches it firmly. The size field is filled for only some rows; it gives once, few, many or a size class.

v_call	clone_size	d_call	j_call	cdr3_nt	cdr3_aa
TRBV12-3/TRBV12-4	-	-	TRBJ1-2	TGTGCCAGCAGTATACAGGGAAACTATGGCTACACCTTC	CASSIQGNYGYTF
TRBV19	-	TRBD1	TRBJ2-3	TGTGCCAGTAACAGGGGAACAGGACCCACAGATACGCAGTATTTT	CASNRGTGPTDTQYF
TRBV12-3/TRBV12-4	many	-	TRBJ2-1	TGTGCCAGCAGTTTAAGCCATGAGCAGTTCTTC	CASSLSHEQFF
TRBV27	-	-	TRBJ1-2	TGTGCCAGCAGTTACGGACAGAGCTATGGCTACACCTTC	CASSYGQSYGYTF
TRBV27	-	TRBD2	TRBJ2-1	TGTGCCAGCAGCACATATCGACGCGGGGGGGGCCTTTACAATGAGCAGTTCTTC	CASSTYRRGGGLYNEQFF
TRBV11-2	-	TRBD1	TRBJ1-2	TGTGCCAGCAGCTCCAGAGGGGGCGGGATCTATGGCTACACCTTC	CASSSRGGGIYGYTF
TRBV3-1/TRBV3-2	-	-	TRBJ2-3	TGTGCCAGCAGCCGAGCGGGAGATACGCAGTATTTT	CASSRAGDTQYF
TRBV7-2	-	TRBD1	TRBJ2-1	TGTGCCAGCAGCTTAAGGGGACAGCCTACCAATGAGCAGTTCTTC	CASSLRGQPTNEQFF
TRBV28	once	TRBD1	TRBJ1-4	TGTGCCAGCAGTGGACAGGGAACTAATGAAAAACTGTTTTTT	CASSGQGTNEKLFF
TRBV5-1	-	-	TRBJ1-1	TGCGCCAGCAGCTTGGAAAATACAGCCTGGAACACTGAAGCTTTCTTT	CASSLENTAWNTEAFF
TRBV19	once	TRBD2	TRBJ2-5	TGTGCCAGTAGTTTTCTAGCGGGGGGGTCAGAGACCCAGTACTTC	CASSFLAGGSETQYF
TRBV3-1/TRBV3-2	-	-	TRBJ2-5	TGTGCCAGCAGCCAAGATGGGCTAGCTGAAGAGACCCAGTACTTC	CASSQDGLAEETQYF
TRBV3-1/TRBV3-2	once	-	TRBJ2-5	TGTGCCAGCAGCCAACGGGGGGCGACCCAGTACTTC	CASSQRGATQYF
TRBV11-2	-	-	TRBJ1-4	TGTGCCAGCAGCTCTCCCAGGGCAGGAGTTACAACTAATGAAAAACTGTTTTTT	CASSSPRAGVTTNEKLFF
TRBV19	-	-	TRBJ1-6	TGTGCCAGTAGTATGAAGGGGTACTATTCACCCCTCCACTTT	CASSMKGYYSPLHF